This paragraph covers one T cell receptor beta chain sequence. Only in-frame clones appear in the TCRdb table, and some are missing; sequencing was by immunoSEQ multiplex PCR. Among tens of thousands of clones listed, 90% to 95% were seen once. This record comes from a study of technical replicates of blood from several donors. CDR1 is MDHEN, CDR2 SYDVKM, per germline. Trimming left V 7 bases short and J 1 base short, with 17 bases between. The CDR3 sequence is 15 residues long. The receptor was derived from a human donor in good health. The sample comprised T cells isolated from PBMCs. The J gene is TRBJ2-7, the V gene TRBV28, with D perhaps TRBD2 (5 bases). In nucleotides, the CDR3 is TGTGCCAGCAATGACTACAGCAAATTTTCCTACGAGCAGTACTTC. Protein sequence: CASNDYSKFSYEQYF. Looking up the rest from reference TRBV28 and TRBJ2-7 gives the full variable domain: DVKVTQSSRYLVKRTGEKVFLECVQDMDHENMFWYRQDPGLGLRLIYFSYDVKMKEKGDIPEGYSVSREKKERFSLILESASTNQTSMYLCASNDYSKFSYEQYFGPGTRLTVT.